This TCR beta chain is from a study of cytomegalovirus exposure and HLA in healthy donors. Across the study: The roughly 670 first-cohort repertoires shared a platform with the 100 to 150 validation repertoires, as reported in a later analysis.

The table came from immunoSEQ multiplex PCR; TCRdb's copy has only in-frame clones and leaves some out. In the table there are hundreds of thousands of clones, 88% of which are singletons. The CDR3 is 13 residues long. V was pared by 5 bases and J by 1 base, with 7 bases between. The germline V gene encodes CDR1 SGHVS and CDR2 FQNEAQ. This sequence originates from a woman between 18 and 29 years old in good health and CMV-seronegative. The sequencing sample was made of PBMCs. This chain connects TRBV7-8 to TRBJ2-3; no clear D. The CDR3 here is CASSAVGTDTQYF. Written as DNA, the CDR3 is TGTGCCAGCAGCGCAGTGGGCACAGATACGCAGTATTTT.